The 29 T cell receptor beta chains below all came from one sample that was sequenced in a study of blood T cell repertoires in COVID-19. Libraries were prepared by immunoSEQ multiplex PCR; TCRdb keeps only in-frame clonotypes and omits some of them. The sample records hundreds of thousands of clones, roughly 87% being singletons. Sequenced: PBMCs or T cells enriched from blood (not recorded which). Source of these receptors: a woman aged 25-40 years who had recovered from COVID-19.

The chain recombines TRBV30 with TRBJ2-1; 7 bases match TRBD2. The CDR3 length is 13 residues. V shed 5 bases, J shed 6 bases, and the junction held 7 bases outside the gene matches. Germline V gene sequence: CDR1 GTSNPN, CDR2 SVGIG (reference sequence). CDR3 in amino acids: CAWGGLTRNEQFF. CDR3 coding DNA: TGTGCCTGGGGGGGACTAACTCGCAATGAGCAGTTCTTC.

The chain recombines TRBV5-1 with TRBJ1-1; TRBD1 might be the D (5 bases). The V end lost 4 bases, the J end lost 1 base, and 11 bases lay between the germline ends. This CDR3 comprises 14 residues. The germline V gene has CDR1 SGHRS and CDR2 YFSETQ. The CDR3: CASSGIGANTEAFF. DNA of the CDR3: TGCGCCAGCAGCGGGATAGGGGCGAACACTGAAGCTTTCTTT.

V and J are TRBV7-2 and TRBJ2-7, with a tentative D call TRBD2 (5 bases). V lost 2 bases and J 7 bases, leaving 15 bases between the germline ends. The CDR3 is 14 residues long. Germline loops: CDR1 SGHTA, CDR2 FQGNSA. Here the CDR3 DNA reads TGTGCCAGCAGCTTAAAAGTAGGGAGCGGAGAGCAGTACTTC. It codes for CASSLKVGSGEQYF.

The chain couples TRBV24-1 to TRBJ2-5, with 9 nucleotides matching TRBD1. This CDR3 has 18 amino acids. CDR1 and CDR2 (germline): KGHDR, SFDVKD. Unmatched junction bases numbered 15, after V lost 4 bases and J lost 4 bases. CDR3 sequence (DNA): TGTGCCACCAGTGACCCACGACCGGACAGGGGAGTTTTAGAGACCCAGTACTTC. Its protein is CATSDPRPDRGVLETQYF.

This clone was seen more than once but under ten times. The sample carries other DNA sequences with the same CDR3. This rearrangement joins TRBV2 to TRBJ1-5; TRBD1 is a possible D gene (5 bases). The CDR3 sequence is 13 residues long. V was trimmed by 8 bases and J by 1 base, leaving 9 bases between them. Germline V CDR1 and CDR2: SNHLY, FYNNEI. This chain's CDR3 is CASVGGSNQPQHF. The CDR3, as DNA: TGTGCCAGCGTGGGGGGGAGCAATCAGCCCCAGCATTTT. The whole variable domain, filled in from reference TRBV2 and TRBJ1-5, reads EPEVTQTPSHQVTQMGQEVILRCVPISNHLYFYWYRQILGQKVEFLVSFYNNEISEKSEIFDDQFSVERPDGSNFTLKIRSTKLEDSAMYFCASVGGSNQPQHFGDGTRLSIL.

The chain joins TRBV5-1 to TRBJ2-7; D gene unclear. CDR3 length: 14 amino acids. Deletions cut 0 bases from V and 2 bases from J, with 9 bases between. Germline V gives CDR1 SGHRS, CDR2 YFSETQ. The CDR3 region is CASSLGHLTYEQYF. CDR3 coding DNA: TGCGCCAGCAGCTTGGGACACCTTACCTACGAGCAGTACTTC.

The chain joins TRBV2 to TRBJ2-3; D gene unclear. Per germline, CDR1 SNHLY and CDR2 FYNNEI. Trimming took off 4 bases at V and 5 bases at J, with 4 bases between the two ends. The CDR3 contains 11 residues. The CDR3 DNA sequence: TGTGCCAGCAGTGTTCGAGATACGCAGTATTTT. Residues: CASSVRDTQYF.

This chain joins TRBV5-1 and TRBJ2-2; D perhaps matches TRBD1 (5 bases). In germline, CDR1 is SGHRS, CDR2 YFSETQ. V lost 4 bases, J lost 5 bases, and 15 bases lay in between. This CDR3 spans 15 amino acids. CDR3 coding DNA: TGCGCCAGCAGCGGAACAGGTTGGGGTACCGGGGAGCTGTTTTTT. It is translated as CASSGTGWGTGELFF.

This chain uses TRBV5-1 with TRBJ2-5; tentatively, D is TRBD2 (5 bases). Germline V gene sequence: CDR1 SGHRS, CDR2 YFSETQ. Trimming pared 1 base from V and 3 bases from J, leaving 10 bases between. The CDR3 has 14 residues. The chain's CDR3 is CASSLRLAEETQYF. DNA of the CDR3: TGCGCCAGCAGCTTGCGGCTAGCCGAAGAGACCCAGTACTTC.

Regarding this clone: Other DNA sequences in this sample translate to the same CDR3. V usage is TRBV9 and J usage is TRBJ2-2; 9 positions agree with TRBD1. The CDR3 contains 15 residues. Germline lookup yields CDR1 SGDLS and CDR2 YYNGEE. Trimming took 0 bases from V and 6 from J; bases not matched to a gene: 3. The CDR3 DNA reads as TGTGCCAGCAGCGTAGTACAGGGGGCCGCCGGGGAGCTGTTTTTT. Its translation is CASSVVQGAAGELFF. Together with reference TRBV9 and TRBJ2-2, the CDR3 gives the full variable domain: DSGVTQTPKHLITATGQRVTLRCSPRSGDLSVYWYQQSLDQGLQFLIQYYNGEERAKGNILERFSAQQFPDLHSELNLSSLELGDSALYFCASSVVQGAAGELFFGEGSRLTVL.

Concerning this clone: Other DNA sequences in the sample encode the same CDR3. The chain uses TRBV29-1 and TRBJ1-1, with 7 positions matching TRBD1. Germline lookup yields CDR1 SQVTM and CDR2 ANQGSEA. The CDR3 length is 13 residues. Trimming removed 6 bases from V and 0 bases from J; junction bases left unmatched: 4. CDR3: CSVTGLMNTEAFF. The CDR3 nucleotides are TGCAGCGTGACAGGGCTAATGAACACTGAAGCTTTCTTT.

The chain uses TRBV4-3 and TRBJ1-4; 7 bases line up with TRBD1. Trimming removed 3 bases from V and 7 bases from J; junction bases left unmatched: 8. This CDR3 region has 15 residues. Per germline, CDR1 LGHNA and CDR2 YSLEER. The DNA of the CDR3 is TGCGCCAGCAGCCAGATCCGGGACAGCTTTGAAAAACTGTTTTTT. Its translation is CASSQIRDSFEKLFF.

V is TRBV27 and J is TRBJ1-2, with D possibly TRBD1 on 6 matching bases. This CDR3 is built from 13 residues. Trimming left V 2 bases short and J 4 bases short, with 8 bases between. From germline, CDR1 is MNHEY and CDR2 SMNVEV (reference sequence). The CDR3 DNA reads TGTGCCAGCAGTTTAGGGGACATCTATGGCTACACCTTC. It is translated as CASSLGDIYGYTF.

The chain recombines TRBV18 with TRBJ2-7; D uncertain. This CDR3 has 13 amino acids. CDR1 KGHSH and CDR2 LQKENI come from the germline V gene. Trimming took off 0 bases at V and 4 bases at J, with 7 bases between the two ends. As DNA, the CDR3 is TGTGCCAGCTCACCACCGGAGAGTTACGAGCAGTACTTC. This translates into CASSPPESYEQYF.

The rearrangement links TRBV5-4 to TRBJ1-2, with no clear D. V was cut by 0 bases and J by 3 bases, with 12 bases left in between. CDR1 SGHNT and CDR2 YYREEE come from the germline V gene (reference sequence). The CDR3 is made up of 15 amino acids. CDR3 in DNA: TGTGCCAGCAGCTTGGACGAGGGATCGTACTATGGCTACACCTTC. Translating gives CASSLDEGSYYGYTF.

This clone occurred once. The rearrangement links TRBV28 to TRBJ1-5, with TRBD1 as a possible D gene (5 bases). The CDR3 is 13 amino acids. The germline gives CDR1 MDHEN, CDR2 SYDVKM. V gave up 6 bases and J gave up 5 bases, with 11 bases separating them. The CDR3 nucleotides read TGTGCCAGCAGACCGGGGGGGGATCAGCCCCAGCATTTT. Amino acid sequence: CASRPGGDQPQHF.

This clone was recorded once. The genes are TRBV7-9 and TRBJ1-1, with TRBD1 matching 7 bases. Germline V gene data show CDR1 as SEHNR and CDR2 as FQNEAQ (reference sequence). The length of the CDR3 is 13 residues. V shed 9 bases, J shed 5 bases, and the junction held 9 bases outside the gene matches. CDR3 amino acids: CASREIQGTEAFF. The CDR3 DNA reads TGTGCCAGTCGAGAGATACAGGGGACTGAAGCTTTCTTT. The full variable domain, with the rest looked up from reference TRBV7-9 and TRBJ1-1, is DTGVSQNPRHKITKRGQNVTFRCDPISEHNRLYWYRQTLGQGPEFLTYFQNEAQLEKSRLLSDRFSAERPKGSFSTLEIQRTEQGDSAMYLCASREIQGTEAFFGQGTRLTVV.

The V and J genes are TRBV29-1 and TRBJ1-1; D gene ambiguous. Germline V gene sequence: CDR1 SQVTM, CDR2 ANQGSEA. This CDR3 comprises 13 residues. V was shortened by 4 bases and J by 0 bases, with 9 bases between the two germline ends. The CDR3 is CSVVTLMNTEAFF. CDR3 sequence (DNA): TGCAGCGTTGTCACTCTGATGAACACTGAAGCTTTCTTT.

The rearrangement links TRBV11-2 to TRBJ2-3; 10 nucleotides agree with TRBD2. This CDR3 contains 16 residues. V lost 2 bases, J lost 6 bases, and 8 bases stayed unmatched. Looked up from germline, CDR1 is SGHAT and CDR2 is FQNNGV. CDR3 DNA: TGTGCCAGCAGCTTACGAGCGGGAGGGCCGGGGGATACGCAGTATTTT. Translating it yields CASSLRAGGPGDTQYF.

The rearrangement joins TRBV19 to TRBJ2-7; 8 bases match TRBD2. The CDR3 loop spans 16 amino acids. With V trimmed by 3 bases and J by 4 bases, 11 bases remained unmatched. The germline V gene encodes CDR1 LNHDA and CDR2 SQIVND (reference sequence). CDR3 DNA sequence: TGTGCCAGTAGTATCATCCGGGGGAGCGGGAGTTACGAGCAGTACTTC. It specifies CASSIIRGSGSYEQYF.

CDR3 loop: CASSQRGGRWGGYTF. In DNA, the CDR3 is TGTGCCAGCAGCCAAAGGGGGGGGCGCTGGGGTGGCTACACCTTC. The chain links TRBV7-2 to TRBJ1-2, with D possibly being TRBD1 (6 bases). Trimming left V 5 bases short and J 7 bases short, with 20 bases between. Germline V gene data show CDR1 as SGHTA and CDR2 as FQGNSA. The CDR3 spans 15 residues.

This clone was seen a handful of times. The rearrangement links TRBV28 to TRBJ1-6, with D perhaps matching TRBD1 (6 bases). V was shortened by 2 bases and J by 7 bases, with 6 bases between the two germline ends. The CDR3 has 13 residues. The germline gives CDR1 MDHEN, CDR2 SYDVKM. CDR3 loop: CASSLGTNSPLHF. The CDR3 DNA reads TGTGCCAGCAGTTTAGGGACAAATTCACCCCTCCACTTT.

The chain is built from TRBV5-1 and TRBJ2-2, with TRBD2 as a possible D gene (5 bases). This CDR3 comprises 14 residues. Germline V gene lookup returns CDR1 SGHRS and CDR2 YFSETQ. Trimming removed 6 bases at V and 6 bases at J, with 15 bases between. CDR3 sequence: CASNPSILAGELFF. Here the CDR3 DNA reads TGCGCCAGCAACCCTAGCATACTGGCCGGGGAGCTGTTTTTT.

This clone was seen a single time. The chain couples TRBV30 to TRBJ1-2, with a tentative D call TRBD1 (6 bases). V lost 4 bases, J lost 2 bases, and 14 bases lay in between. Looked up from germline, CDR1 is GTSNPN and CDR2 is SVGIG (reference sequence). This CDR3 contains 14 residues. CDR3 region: CAWKTGRGNYGYTF. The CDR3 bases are TGTGCCTGGAAAACAGGGAGGGGGAACTATGGCTACACCTTC.

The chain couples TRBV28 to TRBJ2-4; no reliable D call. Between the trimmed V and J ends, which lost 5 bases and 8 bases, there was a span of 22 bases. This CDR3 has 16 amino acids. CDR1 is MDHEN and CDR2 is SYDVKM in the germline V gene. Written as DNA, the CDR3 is TGTGCCAGCAGTCCTAGGCAACCCCCAGATGTCCACATTCAGTACTTC. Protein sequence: CASSPRQPPDVHIQYF.

The CDR3 loop is CASSFRRSGGDYGNEQFF. The CDR3 nucleotides are TGTGCCAGCAGCTTTCGCCGTAGCGGGGGGGATTATGGCAATGAGCAGTTCTTC. This chain links TRBV7-2 with TRBJ2-1, with TRBD2 matching over 11 bases. This CDR3 is 18 amino acids long. Germline V lookup: CDR1 SGHTA, CDR2 FQGNSA. With 3 bases clipped from V and 6 bases from J, the junction kept 13 bases outside the gene matches.

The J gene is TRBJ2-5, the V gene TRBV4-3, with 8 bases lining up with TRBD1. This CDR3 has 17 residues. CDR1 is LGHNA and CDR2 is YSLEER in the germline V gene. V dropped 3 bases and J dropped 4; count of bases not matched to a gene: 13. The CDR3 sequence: CASSQTHRTGIGETQYF. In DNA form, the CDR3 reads TGCGCCAGCAGCCAGACTCATCGGACAGGGATAGGAGAGACCCAGTACTTC.

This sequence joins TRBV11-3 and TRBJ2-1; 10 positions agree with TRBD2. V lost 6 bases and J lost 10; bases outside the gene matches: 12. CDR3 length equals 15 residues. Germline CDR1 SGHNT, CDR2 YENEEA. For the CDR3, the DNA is TGTGCCAGCAGTTCCGGACTAGCGGCGAATGGGGAGCAGTTCTTC. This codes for CASSSGLAANGEQFF. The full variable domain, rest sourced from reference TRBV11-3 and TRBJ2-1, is EAGVVQSPRYKIIEKKQPVAFWCNPISGHNTLYWYLQNLGQGPELLIRYENEEAVDDSQLPKDRFSAERLKGVDSTLKIQPAELGDSAVYLCASSSGLAANGEQFFGPGTRLTVL.

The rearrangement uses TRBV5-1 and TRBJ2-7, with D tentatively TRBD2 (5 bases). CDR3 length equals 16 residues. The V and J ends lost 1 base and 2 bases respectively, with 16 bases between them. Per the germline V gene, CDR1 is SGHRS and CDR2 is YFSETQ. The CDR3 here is CASSLTGSGSAYEQYF. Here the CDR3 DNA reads TGCGCCAGCAGCTTGACGGGATCTGGAAGTGCCTACGAGCAGTACTTC.